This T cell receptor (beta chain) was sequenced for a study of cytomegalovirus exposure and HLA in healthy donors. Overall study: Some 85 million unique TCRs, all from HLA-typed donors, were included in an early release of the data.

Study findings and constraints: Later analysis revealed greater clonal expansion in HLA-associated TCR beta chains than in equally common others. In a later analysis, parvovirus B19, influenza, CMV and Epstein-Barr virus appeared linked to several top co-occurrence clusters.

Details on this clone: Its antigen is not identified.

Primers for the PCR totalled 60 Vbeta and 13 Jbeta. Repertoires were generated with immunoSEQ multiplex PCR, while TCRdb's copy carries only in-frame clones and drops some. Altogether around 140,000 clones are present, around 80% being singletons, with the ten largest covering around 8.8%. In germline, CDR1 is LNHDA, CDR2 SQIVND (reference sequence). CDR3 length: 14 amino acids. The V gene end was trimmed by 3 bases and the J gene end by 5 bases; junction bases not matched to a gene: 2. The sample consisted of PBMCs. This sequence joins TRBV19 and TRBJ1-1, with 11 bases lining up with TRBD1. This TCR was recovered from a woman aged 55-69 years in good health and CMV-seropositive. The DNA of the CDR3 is TGTGCCAGTAGTATGGGACAGGGGGTTACTGAAGCTTTCTTT. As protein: CASSMGQGVTEAFF.